A selection of T cell receptor beta chains follows, all from one sample in a study of PD-L1 blockade in urothelial cancer. The table came from immunoSEQ multiplex PCR; TCRdb's copy has only in-frame clones and leaves some out. The sample holds tens of thousands of clones, 84% seen once. Sequencing used PBMCs, obtained around atezolizumab (anti-PD-L1) treatment. The receptors were sampled from a man aged 60 to 75 with urothelial cancer. The CDR3 runs from the conserved cysteine through the conserved F or W. A D gene is named only where the DNA matches it firmly. The size field is filled for only some rows; it gives once, few, many or a size class.

clone size: NA
D gene: TRBD2
CDR3 length: 14
V gene: TRBV10-2
J gene: TRBJ2-1
CDR3 protein: CASTFSGGNNEQFF
CDR3 DNA: TGCGCCAGCACCTTTAGCGGGGGAAACAATGAGCAGTTCTTC

clone size: NA
D gene: TRBD1
CDR3 length: 15
V gene: TRBV2
J gene: TRBJ2-3
CDR3 protein: CASNGGDRDTDTQYF
CDR3 DNA: TGTGCCAGTAATGGCGGGGACAGGGATACAGATACGCAGTATTTT

clone size: NA
D gene: TRBD1
CDR3 length: 14
V gene: TRBV5-1
J gene: TRBJ1-1
CDR3 protein: CASSQGAGKTEAFF
CDR3 DNA: TGCGCCAGCAGCCAGGGGGCGGGGAAGACTGAAGCTTTCTTT

clone size: NA
D gene: TRBD1
CDR3 length: 15
V gene: TRBV6-5
J gene: TRBJ1-1
CDR3 protein: CASSYPGQGNTEAFF
CDR3 DNA: TGTGCCAGCAGTTACCCCGGACAGGGAAACACTGAAGCTTTCTTT

clone size: NA
D gene: TRBD1
CDR3 length: 14
V gene: TRBV19
J gene: TRBJ2-7
CDR3 protein: CASSTGTGPYEQYF
CDR3 DNA: TGTGCCAGTAGTACCGGGACAGGCCCCTACGAGCAGTACTTC

clone size: NA
D gene: TRBD2
CDR3 length: 15
V gene: TRBV18
J gene: TRBJ2-3
CDR3 protein: CASSRLAGGADTQYF
CDR3 DNA: TGTGCCAGCTCACGGCTAGCGGGAGGTGCAGATACGCAGTATTTT

clone size: NA
D gene: TRBD1
CDR3 length: 16
V gene: TRBV5-4
J gene: TRBJ2-7
CDR3 protein: CASSLASRQGAREQYF
CDR3 DNA: TGTGCCAGCAGCTTGGCCTCGAGGCAGGGGGCACGGGAGCAGTACTTC

clone size: NA
D gene: NA
CDR3 length: 16
V gene: TRBV6-5
J gene: TRBJ2-7
CDR3 protein: CASSYRGQRGLYEQYF
CDR3 DNA: TGTGCCAGCAGTTACCGGGGACAACGGGGCCTATACGAGCAGTACTTC

clone size: NA
D gene: NA
CDR3 length: 13
V gene: TRBV29-1
J gene: TRBJ1-1
CDR3 protein: CSVLSRMNTEAFF
CDR3 DNA: TGCAGCGTTTTATCCAGAATGAACACTGAAGCTTTCTTT

clone size: NA
D gene: NA
CDR3 length: 13
V gene: TRBV5-1
J gene: TRBJ2-3
CDR3 protein: CASSLGLGDTQYF
CDR3 DNA: TGCGCCAGCAGCTTGGGACTCGGTGATACGCAGTATTTT

clone size: NA
D gene: TRBD2
CDR3 length: 15
V gene: TRBV7-3
J gene: TRBJ2-2
CDR3 protein: CASRQTSTAAGELFF
CDR3 DNA: TGTGCCAGCAGACAGACTAGCACGGCCGCCGGGGAGCTGTTTTTT

clone size: NA
D gene: TRBD1
CDR3 length: 14
V gene: TRBV27
J gene: TRBJ1-2
CDR3 protein: CASEFPTGDYGYTF
CDR3 DNA: TGTGCCAGCGAGTTCCCAACAGGGGACTATGGCTACACCTTC

clone size: NA
D gene: NA
CDR3 length: 13
V gene: TRBV18
J gene: TRBJ1-2
CDR3 protein: CASSPGQSYGYTF
CDR3 DNA: TGTGCCAGCTCACCTGGGCAGTCCTATGGCTACACCTTC

clone size: once
D gene: NA
CDR3 length: 17
V gene: TRBV5-6
J gene: TRBJ1-6
CDR3 protein: CASSSSPSGTRNSPLHF
CDR3 DNA: TGTGCCAGCAGCTCGTCACCCTCCGGGACAAGAAATTCACCCCTCCACTTT

clone size: NA
D gene: TRBD1
CDR3 length: 16
V gene: TRBV5-1
J gene: TRBJ1-1
CDR3 protein: CASSPGTGTFDTEAFF
CDR3 DNA: TGCGCCAGCAGCCCGGGGACAGGGACCTTCGACACTGAAGCTTTCTTT

clone size: NA
D gene: NA
CDR3 length: 14
V gene: TRBV5-1
J gene: TRBJ2-1
CDR3 protein: CASSFEGSYNEQFF
CDR3 DNA: TGCGCCAGCAGCTTTGAGGGATCCTACAATGAGCAGTTCTTC

clone size: NA
D gene: NA
CDR3 length: 14
V gene: TRBV15
J gene: TRBJ2-7
CDR3 protein: CATSSVTVSYEQYF
CDR3 DNA: TGTGCCACCAGCAGTGTTACAGTCTCCTACGAGCAGTACTTC

clone size: NA
D gene: TRBD2
CDR3 length: 13
V gene: TRBV30
J gene: TRBJ2-5
CDR3 protein: CAWSGGGQETQYF
CDR3 DNA: TGTGCCTGGAGTGGGGGGGGCCAAGAGACCCAGTACTTC

clone size: few
D gene: NA
CDR3 length: 12
V gene: TRBV2
J gene: TRBJ1-2
CDR3 protein: CASRPGPYGYTF
CDR3 DNA: TGTGCCAGCAGACCTGGCCCTTATGGCTACACCTTC

clone size: NA
D gene: NA
CDR3 length: 16
V gene: TRBV5-1
J gene: TRBJ1-4
CDR3 protein: CASSLDLGGVGEKLFF
CDR3 DNA: TGCGCCAGCAGCTTGGATTTGGGGGGGGTTGGAGAAAAACTGTTTTTT

clone size: NA
D gene: TRBD2
CDR3 length: 15
V gene: TRBV28
J gene: TRBJ2-1
CDR3 protein: CASSLPGTSSGEQFF
CDR3 DNA: TGTGCCAGCAGTTTACCCGGGACTAGCTCGGGTGAGCAGTTCTTC

clone size: NA
D gene: TRBD1
CDR3 length: 14
V gene: TRBV19
J gene: TRBJ1-1
CDR3 protein: CASSAGQGILGAFF
CDR3 DNA: TGTGCCAGTAGTGCGGGACAGGGGATATTAGGGGCTTTCTTT

clone size: NA
D gene: TRBD2
CDR3 length: 20
V gene: TRBV28
J gene: TRBJ2-1
CDR3 protein: CASSTYWQFEGGRARNEQFF
CDR3 DNA: TGTGCCAGCAGTACCTACTGGCAGTTTGAGGGCGGGAGGGCGAGAAATGAGCAGTTCTTC

clone size: NA
D gene: NA
CDR3 length: 13
V gene: TRBV7-9
J gene: TRBJ2-5
CDR3 protein: CASSLGQQETQYF
CDR3 DNA: TGTGCCAGCAGCTTAGGCCAGCAAGAGACCCAGTACTTC

clone size: NA
D gene: NA
CDR3 length: 15
V gene: TRBV27
J gene: TRBJ2-7
CDR3 protein: CASSLIAAPPYEQYF
CDR3 DNA: TGTGCCAGCAGTTTAATCGCGGCCCCTCCCTACGAGCAGTACTTC

clone size: NA
D gene: NA
CDR3 length: 15
V gene: TRBV18
J gene: TRBJ2-7
CDR3 protein: CASSPTTGASYEQYF
CDR3 DNA: TGTGCCAGCTCACCAACGACAGGCGCTTCCTACGAGCAGTACTTC